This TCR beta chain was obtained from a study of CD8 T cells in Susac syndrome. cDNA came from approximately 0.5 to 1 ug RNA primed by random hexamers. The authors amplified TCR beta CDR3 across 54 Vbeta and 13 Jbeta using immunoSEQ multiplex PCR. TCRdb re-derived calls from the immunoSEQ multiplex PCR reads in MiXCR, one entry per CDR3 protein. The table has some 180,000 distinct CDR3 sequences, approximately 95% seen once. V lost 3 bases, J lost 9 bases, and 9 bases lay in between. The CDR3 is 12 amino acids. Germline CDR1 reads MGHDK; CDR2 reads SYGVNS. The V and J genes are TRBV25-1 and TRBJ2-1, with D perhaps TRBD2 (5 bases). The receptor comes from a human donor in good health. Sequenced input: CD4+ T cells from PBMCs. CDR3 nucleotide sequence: TGTGCCAGCAGTGAGAACCGGGGTGAGCAGTTCTTC. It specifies CASSENRGEQFF.